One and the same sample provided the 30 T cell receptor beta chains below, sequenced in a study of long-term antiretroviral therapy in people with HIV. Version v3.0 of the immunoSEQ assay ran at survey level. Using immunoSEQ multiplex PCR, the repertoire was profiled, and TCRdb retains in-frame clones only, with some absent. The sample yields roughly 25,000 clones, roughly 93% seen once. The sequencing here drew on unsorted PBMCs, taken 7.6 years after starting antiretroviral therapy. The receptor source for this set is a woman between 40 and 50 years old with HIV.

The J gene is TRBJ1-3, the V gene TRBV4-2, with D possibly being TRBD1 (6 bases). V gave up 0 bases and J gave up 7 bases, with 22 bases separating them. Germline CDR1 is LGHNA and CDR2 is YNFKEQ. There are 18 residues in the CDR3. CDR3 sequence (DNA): TGTGCCAGCAGCCAAGATCGCTTCCAAGGAGGGGGTGAGAACACCATATATTTT. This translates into CASSQDRFQGGGENTIYF.

This CDR3 is CASSKRGAYEQYF. CDR3 DNA: TGTGCCAGCTCGAAGCGGGGGGCCTACGAGCAGTACTTC. J is TRBJ2-7 and V is TRBV7-6, with TRBD2 identical over 9 bases. Trimming at V came to 8 bases and at J to 2 bases, leaving 4 bases not matched to a gene. CDR1 and CDR2 from the germline V gene are SGHVS and FNYEAQ. CDR3 size: 13 residues.

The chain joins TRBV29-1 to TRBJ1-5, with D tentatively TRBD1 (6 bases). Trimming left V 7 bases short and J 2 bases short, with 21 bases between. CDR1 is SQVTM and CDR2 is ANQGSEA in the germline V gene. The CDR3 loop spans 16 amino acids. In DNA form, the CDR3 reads TGCAGCGCAACAGGGCAGGGTGATTTAGGCAATCAGCCCCAGCATTTT. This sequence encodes CSATGQGDLGNQPQHF. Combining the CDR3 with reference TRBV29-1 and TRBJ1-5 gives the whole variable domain SAVISQKPSRDICQRGTSLTIQCQVDSQVTMMFWYRQQPGQSLTLIATANQGSEATYESGFVIDKFPISRPNLTFSTLTVSNMSPEDSSIYLCSATGQGDLGNQPQHFGDGTRLSIL.

The CDR3 DNA reads as TGTGCCAGCAGTGTAATCTCAGATACGCAGTATTTT. Its protein is CASSVISDTQYF. The rearrangement uses TRBV2 and TRBJ2-3; D gene ambiguous. CDR1 and CDR2 from the germline V gene are SNHLY and FYNNEI. Trimming left V 4 bases short and J 4 bases short, with 6 bases between. This CDR3 contains 12 residues.

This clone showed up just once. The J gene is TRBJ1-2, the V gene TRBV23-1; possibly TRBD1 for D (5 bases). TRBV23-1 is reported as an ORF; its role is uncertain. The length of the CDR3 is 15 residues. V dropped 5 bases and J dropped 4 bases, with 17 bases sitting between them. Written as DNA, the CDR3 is TGCGCCAGCAGTTTTGGCAGAGGGGCGGGCTATGGCTACACCTTC. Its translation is CASSFGRGAGYGYTF.

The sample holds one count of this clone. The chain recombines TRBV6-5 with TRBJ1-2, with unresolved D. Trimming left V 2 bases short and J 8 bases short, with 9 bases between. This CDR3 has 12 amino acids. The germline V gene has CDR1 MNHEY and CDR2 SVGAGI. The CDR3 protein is CASSYPGGGYTF. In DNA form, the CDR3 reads TGTGCCAGCAGTTACCCCGGCGGGGGCTACACCTTC.

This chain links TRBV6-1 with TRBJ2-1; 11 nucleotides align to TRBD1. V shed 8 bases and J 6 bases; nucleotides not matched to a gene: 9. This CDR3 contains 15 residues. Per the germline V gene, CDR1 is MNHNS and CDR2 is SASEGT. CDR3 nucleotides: TGTGCCAGCTACAAATTTGGACAGGGGGCCAATGAGCAGTTCTTC. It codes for CASYKFGQGANEQFF.

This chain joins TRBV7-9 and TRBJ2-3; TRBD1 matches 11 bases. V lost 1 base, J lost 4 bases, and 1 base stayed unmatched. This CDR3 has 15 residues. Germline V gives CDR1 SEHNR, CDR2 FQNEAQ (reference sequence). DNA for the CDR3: TGTGCCAGCAGCTTAGGGACAGGGGGCTCAGATACGCAGTATTTT. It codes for CASSLGTGGSDTQYF.

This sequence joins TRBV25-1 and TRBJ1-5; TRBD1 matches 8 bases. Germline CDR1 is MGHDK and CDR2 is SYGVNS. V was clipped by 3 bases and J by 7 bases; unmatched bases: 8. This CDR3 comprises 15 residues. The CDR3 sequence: CASSETGEIGQPQHF. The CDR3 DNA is TGTGCCAGCAGTGAGACAGGGGAGATAGGCCAGCCCCAGCATTTT.

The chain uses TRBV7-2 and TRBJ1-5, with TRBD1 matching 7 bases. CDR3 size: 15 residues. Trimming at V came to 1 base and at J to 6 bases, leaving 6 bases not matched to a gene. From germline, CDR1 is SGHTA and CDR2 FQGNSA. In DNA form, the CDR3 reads TGTGCCAGCAGCTTAGGTCAGGGGGGAAGTCAGCCCCAGCATTTT. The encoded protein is CASSLGQGGSQPQHF. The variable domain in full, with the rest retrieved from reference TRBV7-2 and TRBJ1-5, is GAGVSQSPSNKVTEKGKDVELRCDPISGHTALYWYRQSLGQGLEFLIYFQGNSAPDKSGLPSDRFSAERTGGSVSTLTIQRTQQEDSAVYLCASSLGQGGSQPQHFGDGTRLSIL.

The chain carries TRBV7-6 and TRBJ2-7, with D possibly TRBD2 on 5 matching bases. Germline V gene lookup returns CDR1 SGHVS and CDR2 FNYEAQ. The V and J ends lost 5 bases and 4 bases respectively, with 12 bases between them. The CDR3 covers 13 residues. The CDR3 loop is CASSNRGGYEQYF. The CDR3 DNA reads TGTGCCAGCAGCAACCGCGGAGGATACGAGCAGTACTTC.

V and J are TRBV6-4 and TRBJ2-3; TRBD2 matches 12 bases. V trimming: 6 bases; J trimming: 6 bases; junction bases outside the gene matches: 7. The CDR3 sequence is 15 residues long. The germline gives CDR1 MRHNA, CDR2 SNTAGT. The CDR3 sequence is CASSQGLAGADTQYF. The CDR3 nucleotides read TGTGCCAGCAGCCAGGGACTAGCGGGCGCGGATACGCAGTATTTT.

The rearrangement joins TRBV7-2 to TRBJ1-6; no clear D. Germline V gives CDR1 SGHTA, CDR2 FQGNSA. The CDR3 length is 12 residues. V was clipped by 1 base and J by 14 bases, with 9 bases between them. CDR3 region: CASSLERGALHF. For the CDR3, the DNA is TGTGCCAGCAGCTTAGAACGGGGAGCCCTCCACTTT.

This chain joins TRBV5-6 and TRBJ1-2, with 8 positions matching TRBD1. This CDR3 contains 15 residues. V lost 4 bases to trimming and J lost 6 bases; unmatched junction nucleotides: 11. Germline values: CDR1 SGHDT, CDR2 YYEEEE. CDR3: CASSPQYRGRDGYTF. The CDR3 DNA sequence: TGTGCCAGCAGCCCACAATACAGGGGGAGGGATGGCTACACCTTC.

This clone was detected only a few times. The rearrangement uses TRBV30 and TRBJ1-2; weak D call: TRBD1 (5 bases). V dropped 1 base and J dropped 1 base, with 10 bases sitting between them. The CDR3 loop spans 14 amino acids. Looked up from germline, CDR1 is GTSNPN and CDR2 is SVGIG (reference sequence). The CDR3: CAWSASGGNYGYTF. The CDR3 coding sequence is TGTGCCTGGAGTGCATCTGGGGGTAACTATGGCTACACCTTC.

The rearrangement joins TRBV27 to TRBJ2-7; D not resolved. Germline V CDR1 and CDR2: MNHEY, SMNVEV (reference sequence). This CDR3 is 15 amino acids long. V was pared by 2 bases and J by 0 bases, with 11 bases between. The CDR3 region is CASSLGPNPSYEQYF. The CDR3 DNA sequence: TGTGCCAGCAGTTTAGGTCCAAATCCCTCCTACGAGCAGTACTTC.

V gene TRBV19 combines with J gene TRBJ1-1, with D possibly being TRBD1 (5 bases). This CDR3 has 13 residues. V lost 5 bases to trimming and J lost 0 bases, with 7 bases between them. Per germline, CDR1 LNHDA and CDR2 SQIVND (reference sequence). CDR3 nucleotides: TGTGCCAGTAGTTCACAGGTGAACACTGAAGCTTTCTTT. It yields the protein CASSSQVNTEAFF.

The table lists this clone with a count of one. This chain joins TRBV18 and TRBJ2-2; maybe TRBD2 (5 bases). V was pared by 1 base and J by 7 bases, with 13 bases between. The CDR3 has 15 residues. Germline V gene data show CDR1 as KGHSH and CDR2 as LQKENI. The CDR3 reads CASSPQQRVDGELFF. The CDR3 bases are TGTGCCAGCTCACCACAGCAGAGGGTTGACGGGGAGCTGTTTTTT.

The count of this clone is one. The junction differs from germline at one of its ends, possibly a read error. CDR3 sequence reads: CASSLAGGVLTGELFF. The CDR3 bases are TGTGCTAGCAGCTTAGCGGGGGGCGTCCTCACCGGGGAGCTGTTTTTT. The chain couples TRBV7-7 to TRBJ2-2; 10 nucleotides align to TRBD2. This CDR3 contains 16 residues. Germline CDR1 SSHAT, CDR2 FNYEAQ (reference sequence).

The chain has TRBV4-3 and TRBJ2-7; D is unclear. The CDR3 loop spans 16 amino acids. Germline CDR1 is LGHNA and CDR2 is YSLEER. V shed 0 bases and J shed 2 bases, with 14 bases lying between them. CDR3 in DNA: TGCGCCAGCAGCCAAGATCGCGACGGCAACCCCTACGAGCAGTACTTC. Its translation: CASSQDRDGNPYEQYF.

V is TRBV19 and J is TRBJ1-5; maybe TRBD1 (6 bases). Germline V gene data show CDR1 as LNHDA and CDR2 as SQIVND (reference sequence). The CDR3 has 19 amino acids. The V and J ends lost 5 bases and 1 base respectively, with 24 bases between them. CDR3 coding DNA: TGTGCCAGTAGTCACCGGGACAAGCTCTCCCGGGGAAGCAATCAGCCCCAGCATTTT. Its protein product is CASSHRDKLSRGSNQPQHF.

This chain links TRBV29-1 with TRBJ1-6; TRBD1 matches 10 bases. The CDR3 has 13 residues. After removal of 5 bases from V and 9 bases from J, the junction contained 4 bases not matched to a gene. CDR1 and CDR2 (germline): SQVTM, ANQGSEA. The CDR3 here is CSVRTGGGSPLHF. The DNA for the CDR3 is TGCAGCGTTCGGACAGGGGGTGGTTCACCCCTCCACTTT.

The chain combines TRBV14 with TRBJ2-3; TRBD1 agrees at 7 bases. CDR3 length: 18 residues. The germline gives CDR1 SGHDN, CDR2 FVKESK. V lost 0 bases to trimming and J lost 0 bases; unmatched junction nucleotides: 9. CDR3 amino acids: CASSQDRQGAPSTDTQYF. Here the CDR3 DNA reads TGTGCCAGCAGCCAAGACCGACAGGGCGCACCTAGCACAGATACGCAGTATTTT.

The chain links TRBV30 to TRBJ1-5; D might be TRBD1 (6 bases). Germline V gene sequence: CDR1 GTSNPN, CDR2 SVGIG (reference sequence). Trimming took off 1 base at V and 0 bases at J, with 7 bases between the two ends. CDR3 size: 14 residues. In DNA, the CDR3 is TGTGCCTGGAGTGGGACAGATAGCAATCAGCCCCAGCATTTT. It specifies CAWSGTDSNQPQHF.

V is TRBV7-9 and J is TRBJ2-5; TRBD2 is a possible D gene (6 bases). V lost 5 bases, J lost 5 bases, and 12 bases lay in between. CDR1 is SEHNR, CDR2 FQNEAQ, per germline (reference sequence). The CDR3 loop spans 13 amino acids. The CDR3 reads CASSPRGAETQYF. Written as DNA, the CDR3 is TGTGCCAGCAGCCCGCGCGGGGCCGAGACCCAGTACTTC.

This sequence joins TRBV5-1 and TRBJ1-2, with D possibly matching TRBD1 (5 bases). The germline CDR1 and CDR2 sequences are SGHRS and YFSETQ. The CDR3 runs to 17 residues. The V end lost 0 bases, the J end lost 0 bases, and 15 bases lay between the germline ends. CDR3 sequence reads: CASSLGGGWGPNYGYTF. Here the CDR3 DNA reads TGCGCCAGCAGCTTGGGGGGCGGGTGGGGACCTAACTATGGCTACACCTTC.

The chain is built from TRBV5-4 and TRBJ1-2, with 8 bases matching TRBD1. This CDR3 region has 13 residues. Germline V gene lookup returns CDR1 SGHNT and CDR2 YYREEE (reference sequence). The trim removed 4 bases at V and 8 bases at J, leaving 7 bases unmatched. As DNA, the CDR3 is TGTGCCAGCAGCCCGCAGGGGGCAAGAGGCTACACCTTC. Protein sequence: CASSPQGARGYTF.

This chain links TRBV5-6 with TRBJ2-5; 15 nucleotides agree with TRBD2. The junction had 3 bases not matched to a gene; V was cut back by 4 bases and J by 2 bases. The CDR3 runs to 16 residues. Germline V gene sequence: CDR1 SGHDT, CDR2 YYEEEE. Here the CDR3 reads CASSPGLAGGQETQYF. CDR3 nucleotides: TGTGCCAGCAGCCCGGGACTAGCGGGGGGTCAAGAGACCCAGTACTTC. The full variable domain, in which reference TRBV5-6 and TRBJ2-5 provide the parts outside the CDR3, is DAGVTQSPTHLIKTRGQQVTLRCSPKSGHDTVSWYQQALGQGPQFIFQYYEEEERQRGNFPDRFSGHQFPNYSSELNVNALLLGDSALYLCASSPGLAGGQETQYFGPGTRLLVL.

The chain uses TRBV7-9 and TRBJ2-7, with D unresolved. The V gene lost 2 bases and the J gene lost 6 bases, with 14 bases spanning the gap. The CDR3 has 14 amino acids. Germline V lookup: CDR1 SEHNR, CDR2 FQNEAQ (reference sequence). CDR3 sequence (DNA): TGTGCCAGCAGCTTAACCGGAGACCACAGCGAGCAGTACTTC. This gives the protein CASSLTGDHSEQYF.

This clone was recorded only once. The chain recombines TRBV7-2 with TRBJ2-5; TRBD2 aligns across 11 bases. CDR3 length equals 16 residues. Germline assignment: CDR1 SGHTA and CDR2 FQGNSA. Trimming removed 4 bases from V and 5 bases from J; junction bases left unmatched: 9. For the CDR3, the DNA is TGTGCCAGCAGCTCACTAGCGGGGGCACCTAGTGAGACCCAGTACTTC. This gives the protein CASSSLAGAPSETQYF.